The next 17 T cell receptor beta chains were all read from a single sample in a study of shared clonotypes between healthy human individuals. Assay used: immunoSEQ multiplex PCR; TCRdb lists only in-frame clones, some missing. The sample has around 2.1 million clones; about 93% are singletons. Positive CCR7 selection of CD45RO-negative cells yielded the naive CD8 cells, and terminally differentiated effector memory CD45RA+ cells were excluded. Input material: naive CD8+ T cells from PBMCs. These receptors were collected from a young man in good health. Some clones in this sample may be carry-over from other donors' samples.

V gene TRBV7-9 combines with J gene TRBJ2-1; TRBD2 aligns across 7 bases. The CDR3 contains 16 residues. Losses at the gene ends were 1 base for V and 8 bases for J; bases not matched to a gene: 11. Germline loops: CDR1 SEHNR, CDR2 FQNEAQ (reference sequence). The CDR3 region has the DNA TGTGCCAGCAGCTTAGACATCGGCGGGAGCGGTCATGAGCAGTTCTTC. This gives the protein CASSLDIGGSGHEQFF.

CDR3 coding DNA: TGTGCCAGCAGTTCTATACCGGGACTAGCGGACTACGAGCAGTACTTC. This codes for CASSSIPGLADYEQYF. The chain couples TRBV28 to TRBJ2-7; 11 bases are shared with TRBD2. The J segment lost 3 bases and the V segment lost 4 bases, leaving 8 bases of the junction unmatched. The CDR3 runs 16 residues. The V gene's germline CDR1 is MDHEN and CDR2 SYDVKM.

This clone was counted once. V gene TRBV30 combines with J gene TRBJ2-1; either TRBD1 or TRBD2 may supply D (5 bases each). The CDR3 has 15 amino acids. V was pared by 7 bases and J by 2 bases, with 18 bases between. Germline CDR1 and CDR2: GTSNPN and SVGIG (reference sequence). The CDR3 sequence is CAYQAARVPYNEQFF. For the CDR3, the DNA is TGTGCCTACCAAGCGGCCAGGGTTCCCTACAATGAGCAGTTCTTC.

For this clone: Other nucleotide sequences in the sample specify the same CDR3. The gene calls are TRBV29-1 and TRBJ1-4; D remains unclear. Germline V gene lookup returns CDR1 SQVTM and CDR2 ANQGSEA. The CDR3 has 12 amino acids. Trimming shortened V by 6 bases and J by 5 bases, and 10 bases separated the two germline ends. The CDR3 region is CSVDGGNEKLFF. DNA of the CDR3: TGCAGCGTGGACGGAGGCAATGAAAAACTGTTTTTT.

The chain employs TRBV7-6 and TRBJ2-5, with D uncertain. The V gene lost 5 bases and the J gene lost 1 base, with 11 bases spanning the gap. The length of the CDR3 is 14 residues. Germline V gene data show CDR1 as SGHVS and CDR2 as FNYEAQ. CDR3 amino acids: CASSSVGSQETQYF. The CDR3 bases are TGTGCCAGCAGCAGCGTGGGAAGCCAAGAGACCCAGTACTTC.

The V call is TRBV11-2, the J call TRBJ2-7; 9 bases line up with TRBD2. This CDR3 has 15 residues. Germline V gives CDR1 SGHAT, CDR2 FQNNGV. With V trimmed by 5 bases and J by 0 bases, 5 bases remained unmatched. The CDR3 DNA sequence: TGTGCCAGCAGCGTTAGCGGGAGCTACTCCTACGAGCAGTACTTC. It yields the protein CASSVSGSYSYEQYF.

As for this clone: This specimen includes other DNA sequences encoding the same CDR3. The V call is TRBV27, the J call TRBJ2-7; D might be TRBD1 (6 bases). CDR3 length: 13 amino acids. Trimming cost V 3 bases and J 2 bases, with 8 bases left between them. Per germline, CDR1 MNHEY and CDR2 SMNVEV (reference sequence). The CDR3 coding sequence is TGTGCCAGCAGTTTTGGGACAACCTACGAGCAGTACTTC. This sequence encodes CASSFGTTYEQYF.

J is TRBJ2-7 and V is TRBV9; 10 positions agree with TRBD2. Trimming removed 4 bases from V and 4 bases from J; junction bases left unmatched: 17. This CDR3 has 18 residues. CDR1 SGDLS and CDR2 YYNGEE come from the germline V gene. The CDR3 region has the DNA TGTGCCAGCAGCCCCGCCCCAACAGCGGGAGGGTTTGGGTACGAGCAGTACTTC. It is translated as CASSPAPTAGGFGYEQYF. Using reference TRBV9 and TRBJ2-7 for the parts outside the CDR3, the full variable domain is DSGVTQTPKHLITATGQRVTLRCSPRSGDLSVYWYQQSLDQGLQFLIQYYNGEERAKGNILERFSAQQFPDLHSELNLSSLELGDSALYFCASSPAPTAGGFGYEQYFGPGTRLTVT.

The chain links TRBV7-9 to TRBJ2-7; 7 bases map to TRBD1. The CDR3 covers 14 residues. Per the germline V gene, CDR1 is SEHNR and CDR2 is FQNEAQ (reference sequence). The junction had 9 bases not matched to a gene; V was cut back by 5 bases and J by 5 bases. The CDR3 is CASSHTGAKDEQYF. The CDR3 coding sequence is TGTGCCAGCAGCCACACAGGGGCTAAGGACGAGCAGTACTTC.

The gene calls are TRBV11-2 and TRBJ2-5; TRBD2 agrees at 7 bases. There are 15 residues in the CDR3. Germline CDR1 reads SGHAT; CDR2 reads FQNNGV. J lost 5 bases, V lost 6 bases, and 12 bases had no gene match. DNA for the CDR3: TGTGCCAGCAGTTATTGGGAGGGGAATTCGGAGACCCAGTACTTC. Its translation is CASSYWEGNSETQYF.

Here the CDR3 DNA reads TGTGCCAGCAGTTTAATCCCAGAGCAGGAAAAACTGTTTTTT. Amino acids: CASSLIPEQEKLFF. The chain couples TRBV27 to TRBJ1-4; D unclear. The V gene's germline CDR1 is MNHEY and CDR2 SMNVEV (reference sequence). V lost 2 bases to trimming and J lost 8 bases, with 12 bases between them. The CDR3 extends over 14 amino acids.

This chain joins TRBV4-1 and TRBJ2-7; D is uncertain. The CDR3 is 14 residues long. Germline CDR1 is MGHRA and CDR2 is YSYEKL. V lost 5 bases and J 4 bases, leaving 15 bases between the germline ends. DNA for the CDR3: TGCGCCAGCAGCTTCCCCACGTTTCCATACGAGCAGTACTTC. Translated: CASSFPTFPYEQYF.

On this clone itself: In the same sample, other DNA sequences code for this CDR3. This chain joins TRBV27 and TRBJ2-7, with TRBD1 matching over 8 bases. With 6 bases clipped from V and 2 bases from J, the junction kept 9 bases outside the gene matches. The CDR3 runs to 15 residues. CDR1 and CDR2 (germline): MNHEY, SMNVEV (reference sequence). CDR3 nucleotide sequence: TGTGCCAGCAGCTCGATAGACAGGGGACCCTACGAGCAGTACTTC. Amino acid sequence: CASSSIDRGPYEQYF.

The V call is TRBV5-1, the J call TRBJ2-2; possibly TRBD2 for D (6 bases). The germline V gene encodes CDR1 SGHRS and CDR2 YFSETQ. V lost 4 bases and J lost 1, with 14 bases in between. The length of the CDR3 is 16 residues. The DNA for the CDR3 is TGCGCCAGCAGCATCCTTAGCGGAGTGAACACCGGGGAGCTGTTTTTT. Translating gives CASSILSGVNTGELFF.

In its sample, this clone was seen once. This chain joins TRBV21-1 and TRBJ2-2; TRBD2, as called in the table, went unchecked against the DNA. TRBV21-1 is a recognized pseudogene. This CDR3 has 16 amino acids. The chain's CDR3 is CASSNSERERAGELFF. Written as DNA, the CDR3 is TGTGCCAGCAGCAATAGTGAGCGGGAAAGAGCCGGGGAGCTGTTTTTT.

The V call is TRBV9, the J call TRBJ2-1, with D perhaps TRBD2 (5 bases). The germline CDR1 and CDR2 sequences are SGDLS and YYNGEE. This CDR3 has 13 amino acids. V was shortened by 4 bases and J by 7 bases, with 12 bases between the two germline ends. CDR3 nucleotide sequence: TGTGCCAGCAGCTACCAGAGAGGGAATGAGCAGTTCTTC. Its translation: CASSYQRGNEQFF. The whole variable domain, remainder taken from reference TRBV9 and TRBJ2-1, is DSGVTQTPKHLITATGQRVTLRCSPRSGDLSVYWYQQSLDQGLQFLIQYYNGEERAKGNILERFSAQQFPDLHSELNLSSLELGDSALYFCASSYQRGNEQFFGPGTRLTVL.

The chain joins TRBV5-8 to TRBJ1-1; D unclear. The V end lost 0 bases, the J end lost 2 bases, and 11 bases lay between the germline ends. The CDR3 consists of 15 residues. Germline-derived CDR1 and CDR2 are SGHTS and YDEGEE. CDR3 loop: CASSLVGRTNTEAFF. The CDR3 region has the DNA TGTGCCAGCAGCTTGGTGGGCAGGACCAACACTGAAGCTTTCTTT.